These 5 T cell receptor beta chains came from one sample sequenced in a study of cytomegalovirus exposure and HLA in healthy donors. The PCR had 60 Vbeta and 13 Jbeta primers. Measured with immunoSEQ multiplex PCR; TCRdb has only the in-frame clones, and not every one. The table includes almost 200,000 clones, roughly 85% detected once. What was sequenced was PBMCs. The receptor set was obtained from a woman in her forties or fifties in good health and CMV-seronegative.

V usage is TRBV4-1 and J usage is TRBJ2-7; D might be TRBD2 (6 bases). The V end was cut by 1 base, the J end by 2 bases, with 6 bases between. Germline CDR1 is MGHRA and CDR2 is YSYEKL. CDR3 length equals 13 residues. As DNA, the CDR3 is TGCGCCAGCAGCCAAGGGACTACCTACGAGCAGTACTTC. Translating it yields CASSQGTTYEQYF.

This chain connects TRBV30 to TRBJ2-1; possible D gene TRBD2, 7 bases. Per the germline V gene, CDR1 is GTSNPN and CDR2 is SVGIG (reference sequence). V dropped 4 bases and J dropped 9 bases, with 13 bases sitting between them. CDR3 length: 12 amino acids. For the CDR3, the DNA is TGTGCCTGGATGAGGGGAGGGGGTGAGCAGTTCTTC. Protein: CAWMRGGGEQFF.

This chain uses TRBV27 with TRBJ2-5; TRBD1 aligns across 8 bases. The CDR3 covers 14 residues. Germline values: CDR1 MNHEY, CDR2 SMNVEV (reference sequence). V was pared by 4 bases and J by 5 bases, with 6 bases of the junction left unmatched. CDR3 in DNA: TGTGCCAGCAGTTATGACAGGGGTATGGAGACCCAGTACTTC. As protein: CASSYDRGMETQYF.

This rearrangement joins TRBV7-2 to TRBJ2-5; 10 bases map to TRBD2. Per the germline V gene, CDR1 is SGHTA and CDR2 is FQGNSA. The CDR3 runs to 17 residues. V shed 1 base, J shed 5 bases, and the junction held 10 bases outside the gene matches. The CDR3 nucleotides read TGTGCCAGCAGCTTAGGCCGCAATAGCGGGGGGTGGGAGACCCAGTACTTC. Its translation is CASSLGRNSGGWETQYF.

V and J are TRBV6-5 and TRBJ2-2; D is possibly TRBD1 (5 bases). Trimming took off 6 bases at V and 6 bases at J, with 17 bases between the two ends. The germline gives CDR1 MNHEY, CDR2 SVGAGI. The CDR3 contains 15 residues. CDR3 region: CASSPQGLVAGELFF. The DNA for the CDR3 is TGTGCCAGCAGCCCCCAGGGTCTAGTTGCCGGGGAGCTGTTTTTT.